The clone carrying this TCR beta chain appeared a few times. This record belongs to a study of blood T cell repertoires in COVID-19. About the research overall: Specimens from acute and convalescent COVID-19 originated in the United States, Italy and Spain.

V lost 5 bases and J lost 6; bases outside the gene matches: 13. The CDR3 totals 15 residues. Germline lookup yields CDR1 KGHSH and CDR2 LQKENI. As handled by the study authors: Researchers report that nucleated cell counts were estimated from reference gene primer amplification. Profiling relied on immunoSEQ multiplex PCR, and the TCRdb table lists in-frame clones only, not all of them. V, J and clone size derive from that table, while D and trimming were established from the DNA sequence. The profile shows 120,000 to 150,000 clones, 85% to 90% of them singletons. This receptor was identified in a human donor in a cohort sampled during active COVID-19. Sequenced input: peripheral blood. J is TRBJ2-7 and V is TRBV18, with 7 positions matching TRBD1. The CDR3 DNA is TGTGCCAGCTCAGCTATTTTCGGACAGGCGGGCGAGCAGTACTTC. Amino acid sequence: CASSAIFGQAGEQYF.